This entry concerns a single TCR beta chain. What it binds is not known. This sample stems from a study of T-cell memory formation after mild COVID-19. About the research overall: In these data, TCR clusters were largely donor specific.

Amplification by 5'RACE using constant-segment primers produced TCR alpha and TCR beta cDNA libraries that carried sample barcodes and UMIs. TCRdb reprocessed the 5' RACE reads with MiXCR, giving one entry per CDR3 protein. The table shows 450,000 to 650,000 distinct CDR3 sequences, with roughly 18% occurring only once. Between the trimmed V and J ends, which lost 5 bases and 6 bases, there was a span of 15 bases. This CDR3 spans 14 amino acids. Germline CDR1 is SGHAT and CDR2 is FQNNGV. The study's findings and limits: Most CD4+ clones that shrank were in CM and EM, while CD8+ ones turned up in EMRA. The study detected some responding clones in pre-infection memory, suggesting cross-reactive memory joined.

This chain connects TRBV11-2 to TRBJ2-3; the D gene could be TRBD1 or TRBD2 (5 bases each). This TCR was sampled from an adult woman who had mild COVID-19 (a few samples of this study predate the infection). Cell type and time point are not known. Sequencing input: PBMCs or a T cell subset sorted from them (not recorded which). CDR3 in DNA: TGTGCCAGCAGCCTCCTGAGGGGCCGGGATACGCAGTATTTT. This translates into CASSLLRGRDTQYF.